This paragraph reports one T cell receptor beta chain. This record comes from a study of blood T cell repertoires in COVID-19. Sequencing used immunoSEQ multiplex PCR; TCRdb keeps in-frame clones, though not all of them. This repertoire shows approximately 250,000 clones, around 84% found once; its top ten account for 4.2%. The CDR3 has 16 amino acids. V lost 6 bases, J lost 6 bases, and 8 bases stayed unmatched. In germline, CDR1 is MNHEY, CDR2 SMNVEV (reference sequence). The J gene is TRBJ1-6, the V gene TRBV27; 10 bases match TRBD1. The receptor was derived from a man in his fifties or sixties with acute or convalescent COVID-19. Sample: peripheral blood. DNA for the CDR3: TGTGCCAGCAGGCCTATGACAGGGGGCGGTAATTCACCCCTCCACTTT. Translated, it gives CASRPMTGGGNSPLHF.